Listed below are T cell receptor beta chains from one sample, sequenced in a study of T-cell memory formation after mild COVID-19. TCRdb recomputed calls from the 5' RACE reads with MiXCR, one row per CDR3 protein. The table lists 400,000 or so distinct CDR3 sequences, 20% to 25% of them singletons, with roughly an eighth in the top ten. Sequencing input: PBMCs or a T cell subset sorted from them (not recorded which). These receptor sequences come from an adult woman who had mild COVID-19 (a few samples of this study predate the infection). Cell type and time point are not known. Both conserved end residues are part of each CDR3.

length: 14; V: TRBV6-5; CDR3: CASSSTGTAYGYTF
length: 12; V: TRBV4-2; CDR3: CASSQDYSPLHF
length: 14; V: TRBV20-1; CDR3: CSARGTATNEKLFF
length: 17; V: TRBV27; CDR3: CASSLGLVVGGSYEQYF
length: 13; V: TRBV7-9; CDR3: CASSPGHLWEQYF
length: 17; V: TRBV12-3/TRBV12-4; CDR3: CASSLAPFRGSTGELFF
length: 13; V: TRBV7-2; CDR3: CASSWGATETQYF
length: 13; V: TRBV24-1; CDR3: CATTPGGGDTQYF
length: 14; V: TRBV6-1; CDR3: CASSTTGAPEKLFF
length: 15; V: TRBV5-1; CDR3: CASSFGVAGPNEQFF
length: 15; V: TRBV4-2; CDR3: CASSPGTSGAYEQYF
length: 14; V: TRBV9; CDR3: CASSVDGGGYEQYF
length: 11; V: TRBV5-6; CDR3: CASSLQYGYTF
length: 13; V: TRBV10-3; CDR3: CAIRESENQPQHF
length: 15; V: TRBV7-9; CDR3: CASSLGTVAVDTQYF
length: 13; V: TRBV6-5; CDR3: CASRVSGTYEQYF
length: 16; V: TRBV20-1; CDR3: CSARASRLAVTGELFF
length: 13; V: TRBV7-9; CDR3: CASMSGGNTEAFF
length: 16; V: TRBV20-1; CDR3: CSARNLAGVRLETQYF
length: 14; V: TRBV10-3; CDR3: CAISEAGDNQPQHF
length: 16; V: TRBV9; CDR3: CASSVGSGGEQETQYF
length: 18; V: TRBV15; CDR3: CATSRDRTSGGATDTQYF
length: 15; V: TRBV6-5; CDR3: CASRIYGPGSYEQYF
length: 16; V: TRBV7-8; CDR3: CASSLASGNSLNEQFF
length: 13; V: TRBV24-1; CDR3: CATSAVGHTEAFF
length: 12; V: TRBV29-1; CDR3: CSVTPSRTEQYF
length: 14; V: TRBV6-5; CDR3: CASSWEFTGNEQFF
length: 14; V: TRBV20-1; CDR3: CSAYSGGRSGELFF
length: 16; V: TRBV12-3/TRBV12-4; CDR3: CASSLPGQGWFTEQFF
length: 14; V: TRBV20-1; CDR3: CSASLTAYANEQYF
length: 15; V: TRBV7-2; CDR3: CASSPRQGGRTEAFF
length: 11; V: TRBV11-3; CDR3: CASSYLGEQFF
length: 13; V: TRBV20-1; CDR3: CSASGKGLGGYTF
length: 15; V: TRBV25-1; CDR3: CASSDPGTGVYEQYF
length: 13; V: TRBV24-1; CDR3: CATSDGTMETQYF